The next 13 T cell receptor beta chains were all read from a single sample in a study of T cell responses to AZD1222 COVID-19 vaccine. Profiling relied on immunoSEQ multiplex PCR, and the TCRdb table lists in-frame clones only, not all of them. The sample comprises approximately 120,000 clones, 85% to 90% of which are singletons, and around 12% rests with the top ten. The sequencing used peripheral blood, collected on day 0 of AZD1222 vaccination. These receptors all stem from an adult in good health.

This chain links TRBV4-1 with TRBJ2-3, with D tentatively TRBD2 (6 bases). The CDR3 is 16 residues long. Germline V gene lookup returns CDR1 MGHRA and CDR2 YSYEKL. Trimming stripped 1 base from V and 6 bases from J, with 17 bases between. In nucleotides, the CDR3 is TGCGCCAGCAGCCAAGGGCCTAGCGACCCGAGGGATACGCAGTATTTT. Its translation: CASSQGPSDPRDTQYF.

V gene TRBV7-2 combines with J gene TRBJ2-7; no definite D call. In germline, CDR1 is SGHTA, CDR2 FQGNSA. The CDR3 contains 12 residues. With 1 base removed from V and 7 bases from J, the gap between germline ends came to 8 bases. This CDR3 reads CASSLGSWEQYF. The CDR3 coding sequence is TGTGCCAGCAGCTTAGGTTCATGGGAGCAGTACTTC. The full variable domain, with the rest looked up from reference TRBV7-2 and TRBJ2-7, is GAGVSQSPSNKVTEKGKDVELRCDPISGHTALYWYRQSLGQGLEFLIYFQGNSAPDKSGLPSDRFSAERTGGSVSTLTIQRTQQEDSAVYLCASSLGSWEQYFGPGTRLTVT.

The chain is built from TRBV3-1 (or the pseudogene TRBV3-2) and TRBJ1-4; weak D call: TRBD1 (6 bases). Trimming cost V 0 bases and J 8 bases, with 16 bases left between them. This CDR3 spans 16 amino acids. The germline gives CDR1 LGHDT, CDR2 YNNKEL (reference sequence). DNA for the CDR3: TGTGCCAGCAGCCAAGATTTGGGCAGGGGTGGCGAAAAACTGTTTTTT. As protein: CASSQDLGRGGEKLFF.

CDR3 nucleotides: TGTGCCAGCAGTCCCGGACAGGGGTCCTATGGCTACACCTTC. This gives the protein CASSPGQGSYGYTF. This rearrangement joins TRBV6-5 to TRBJ1-2, with 9 positions matching TRBD1. Germline V gene data show CDR1 as MNHEY and CDR2 as SVGAGI. The CDR3 sequence is 14 residues long. Trimming removed 5 bases from V and 4 bases from J; junction bases left unmatched: 5.

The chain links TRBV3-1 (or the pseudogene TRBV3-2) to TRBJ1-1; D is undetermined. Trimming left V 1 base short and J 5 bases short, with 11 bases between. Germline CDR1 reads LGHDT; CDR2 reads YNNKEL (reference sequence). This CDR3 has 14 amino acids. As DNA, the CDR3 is TGTGCCAGCAGCCAAGGGGTGGGAAGAACTGAAGCTTTCTTT. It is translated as CASSQGVGRTEAFF.

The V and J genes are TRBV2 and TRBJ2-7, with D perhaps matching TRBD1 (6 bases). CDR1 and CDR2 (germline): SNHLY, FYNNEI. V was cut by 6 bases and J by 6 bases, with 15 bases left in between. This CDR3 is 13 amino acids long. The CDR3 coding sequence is TGTGCCAGCAGGTTGGACAGAGGTGGCGAGCAGTACTTC. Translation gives CASRLDRGGEQYF. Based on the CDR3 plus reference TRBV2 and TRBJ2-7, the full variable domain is EPEVTQTPSHQVTQMGQEVILRCVPISNHLYFYWYRQILGQKVEFLVSFYNNEISEKSEIFDDQFSVERPDGSNFTLKIRSTKLEDSAMYFCASRLDRGGEQYFGPGTRLTVT.

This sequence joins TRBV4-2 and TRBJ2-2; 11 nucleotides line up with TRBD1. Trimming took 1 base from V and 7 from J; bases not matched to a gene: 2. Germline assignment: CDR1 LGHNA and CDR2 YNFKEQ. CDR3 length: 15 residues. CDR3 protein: CASSQGGQGVGELFF. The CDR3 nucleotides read TGTGCCAGCAGCCAAGGGGGACAGGGGGTCGGGGAGCTGTTTTTT.

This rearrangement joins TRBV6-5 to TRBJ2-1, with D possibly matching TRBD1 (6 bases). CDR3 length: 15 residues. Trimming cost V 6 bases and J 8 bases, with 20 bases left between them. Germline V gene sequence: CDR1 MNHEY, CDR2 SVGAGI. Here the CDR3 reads CASRSTAPGDHEQFF. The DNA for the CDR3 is TGTGCCAGCAGGTCAACCGCGCCAGGGGACCATGAGCAGTTCTTC.

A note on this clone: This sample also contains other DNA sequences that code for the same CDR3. DNA of the CDR3: TGTGCCAGCAGCTTCGGCGGGAGCTCCTACGAGCAGTACTTC. Encoded protein: CASSFGGSSYEQYF. The chain is built from TRBV14 and TRBJ2-7; 7 nucleotides match TRBD2. This CDR3 region has 14 residues. In germline, CDR1 is SGHDN, CDR2 FVKESK. V trimming: 5 bases; J trimming: 0 bases; junction bases outside the gene matches: 4.

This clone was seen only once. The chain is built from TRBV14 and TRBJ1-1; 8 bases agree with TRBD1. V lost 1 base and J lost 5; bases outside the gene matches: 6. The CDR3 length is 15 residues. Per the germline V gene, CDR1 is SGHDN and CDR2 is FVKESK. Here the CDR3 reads CASSQVQGAWTEAFF. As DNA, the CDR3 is TGTGCCAGCAGCCAAGTTCAGGGGGCTTGGACTGAAGCTTTCTTT. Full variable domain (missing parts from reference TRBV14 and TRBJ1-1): EAGVTQFPSHSVIEKGQTVTLRCDPISGHDNLYWYRRVMGKEIKFLLHFVKESKQDESGMPNNRFLAERTGGTYSTLKVQPAELEDSGVYFCASSQVQGAWTEAFFGQGTRLTVV.

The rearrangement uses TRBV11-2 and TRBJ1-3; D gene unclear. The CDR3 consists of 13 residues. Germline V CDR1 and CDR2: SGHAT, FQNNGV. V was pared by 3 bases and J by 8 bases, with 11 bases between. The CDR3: CASSFNQVDTIYF. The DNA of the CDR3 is TGTGCCAGCAGCTTCAATCAAGTGGACACCATATATTTT.

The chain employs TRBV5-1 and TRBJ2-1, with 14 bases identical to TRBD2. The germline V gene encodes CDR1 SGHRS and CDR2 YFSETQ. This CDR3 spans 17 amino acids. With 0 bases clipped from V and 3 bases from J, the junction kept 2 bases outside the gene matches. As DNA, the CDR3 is TGCGCCAGCAGCTTGGGACTAGCGGGAGGGAGCTACAATGAGCAGTTCTTC. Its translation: CASSLGLAGGSYNEQFF.

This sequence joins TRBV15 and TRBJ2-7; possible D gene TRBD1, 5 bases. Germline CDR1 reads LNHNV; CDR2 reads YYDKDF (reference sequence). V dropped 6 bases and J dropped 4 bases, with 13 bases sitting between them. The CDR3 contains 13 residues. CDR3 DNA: TGTGCCACCAGTAAAGGGGATCAATACGAGCAGTACTTC. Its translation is CATSKGDQYEQYF.